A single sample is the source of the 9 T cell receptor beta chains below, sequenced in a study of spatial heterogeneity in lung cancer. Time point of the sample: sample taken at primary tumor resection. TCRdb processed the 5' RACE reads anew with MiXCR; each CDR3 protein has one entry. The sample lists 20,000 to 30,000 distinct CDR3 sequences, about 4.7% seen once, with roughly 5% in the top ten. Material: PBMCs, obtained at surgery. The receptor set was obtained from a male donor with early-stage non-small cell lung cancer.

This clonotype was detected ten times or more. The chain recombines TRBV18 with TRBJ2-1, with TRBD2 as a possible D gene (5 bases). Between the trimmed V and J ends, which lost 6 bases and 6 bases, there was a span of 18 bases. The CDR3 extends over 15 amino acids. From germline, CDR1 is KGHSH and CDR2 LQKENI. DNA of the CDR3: TGTGCCAGCTCTCTCGGGCAGTTGGACTCCAATGAGCAGTTCTTC. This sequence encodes CASSLGQLDSNEQFF.

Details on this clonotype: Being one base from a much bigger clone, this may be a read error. The CDR3 protein is CASSSLGRGQGTQYF. The CDR3 DNA reads as TGTGCCAGCAGTTCGTTAGGCAGGGGGCAAGGGACCCAGTACTTC. The rearrangement links TRBV12-3 or TRBV12-4 to TRBJ2-5; 8 bases are a match to TRBD1. CDR3 size: 15 residues.

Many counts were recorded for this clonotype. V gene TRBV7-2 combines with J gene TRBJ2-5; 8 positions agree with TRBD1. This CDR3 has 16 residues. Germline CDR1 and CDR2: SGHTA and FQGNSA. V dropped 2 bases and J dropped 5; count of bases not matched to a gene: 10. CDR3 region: CASSLQGQALWETQYF. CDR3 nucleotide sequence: TGTGCCAGCAGCTTACAGGGACAGGCGTTATGGGAGACCCAGTACTTC.

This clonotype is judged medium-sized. The CDR3 DNA sequence: TGCGCCAGCAGCCAAGAGAACCTGGGGCAGGGTGCGGACACCATATATTTT. Its translation: CASSQENLGQGADTIYF. This chain joins TRBV4-3 and TRBJ1-3; possibly TRBD1 for D (5 bases). Germline V gene sequence: CDR1 LGHNA, CDR2 YSLEER. The V gene lost 0 bases and the J gene lost 8 bases, with 20 bases spanning the gap. This CDR3 region has 17 residues.

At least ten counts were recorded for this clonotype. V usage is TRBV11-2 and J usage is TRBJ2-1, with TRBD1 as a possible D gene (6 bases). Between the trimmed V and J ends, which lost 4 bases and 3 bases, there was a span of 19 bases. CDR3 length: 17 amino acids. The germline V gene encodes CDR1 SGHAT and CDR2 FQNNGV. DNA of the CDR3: TGTGCCAGCAGCTCACGCCACGCCGGGACAAGCTACAATGAGCAGTTCTTC. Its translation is CASSSRHAGTSYNEQFF.

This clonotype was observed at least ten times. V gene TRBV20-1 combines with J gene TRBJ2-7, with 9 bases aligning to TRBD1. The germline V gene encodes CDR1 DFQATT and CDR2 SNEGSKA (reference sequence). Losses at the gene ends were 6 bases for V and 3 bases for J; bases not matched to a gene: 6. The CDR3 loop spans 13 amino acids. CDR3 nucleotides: TGCAGTGCAGTTCCGGGACAGGGCTACGAGCAGTACTTC. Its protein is CSAVPGQGYEQYF.

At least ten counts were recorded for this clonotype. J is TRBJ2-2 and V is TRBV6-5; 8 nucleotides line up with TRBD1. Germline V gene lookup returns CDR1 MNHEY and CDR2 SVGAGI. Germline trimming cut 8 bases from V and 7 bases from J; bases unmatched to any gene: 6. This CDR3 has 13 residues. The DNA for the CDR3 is TGTGCCAGCGCCGACAGGGGACGCGGGGAGCTGTTTTTT. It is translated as CASADRGRGELFF.

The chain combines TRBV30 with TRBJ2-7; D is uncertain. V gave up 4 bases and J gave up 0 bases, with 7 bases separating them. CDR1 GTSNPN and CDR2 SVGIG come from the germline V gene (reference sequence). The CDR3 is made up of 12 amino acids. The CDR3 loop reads CAWKWDSYEQYF. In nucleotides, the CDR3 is TGTGCCTGGAAGTGGGACTCCTACGAGCAGTACTTC.

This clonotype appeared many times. In DNA, the CDR3 is TGTGCCAGTAGTTCAGGGCCTTATCTTCAGCCCCAGCATTTT. Protein: CASSSGPYLQPQHF. V is TRBV19 and J is TRBJ1-5, with D possibly TRBD1 on 5 matching bases. Germline lookup yields CDR1 LNHDA and CDR2 SQIVND (reference sequence). CDR3 size: 14 residues. Trimming left V 5 bases short and J 6 bases short, with 14 bases between.